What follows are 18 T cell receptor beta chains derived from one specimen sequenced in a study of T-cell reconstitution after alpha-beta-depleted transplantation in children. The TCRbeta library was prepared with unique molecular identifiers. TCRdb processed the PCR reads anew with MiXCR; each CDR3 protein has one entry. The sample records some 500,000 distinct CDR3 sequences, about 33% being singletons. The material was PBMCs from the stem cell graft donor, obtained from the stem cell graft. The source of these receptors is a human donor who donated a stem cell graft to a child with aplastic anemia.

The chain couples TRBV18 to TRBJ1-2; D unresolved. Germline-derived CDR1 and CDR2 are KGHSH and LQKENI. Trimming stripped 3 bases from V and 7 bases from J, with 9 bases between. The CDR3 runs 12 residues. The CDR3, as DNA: TGTGCCAGCTCACCCGATTGGAGTGGCTACACCTTC. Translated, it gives CASSPDWSGYTF.

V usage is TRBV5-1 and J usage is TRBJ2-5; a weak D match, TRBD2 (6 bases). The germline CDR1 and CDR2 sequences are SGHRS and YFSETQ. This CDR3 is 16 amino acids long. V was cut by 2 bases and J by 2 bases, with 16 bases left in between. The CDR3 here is CASSFNRGLSQETQYF. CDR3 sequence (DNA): TGCGCCAGCAGCTTTAATCGGGGACTCTCGCAAGAGACCCAGTACTTC.

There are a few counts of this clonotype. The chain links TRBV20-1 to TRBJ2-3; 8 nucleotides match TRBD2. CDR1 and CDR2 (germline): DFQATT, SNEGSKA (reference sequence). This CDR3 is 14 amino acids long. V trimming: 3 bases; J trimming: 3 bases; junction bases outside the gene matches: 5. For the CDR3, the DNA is TGCAGTGCTAGGCCGGGACTAGTAACAGATACGCAGTATTTT. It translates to CSARPGLVTDTQYF.

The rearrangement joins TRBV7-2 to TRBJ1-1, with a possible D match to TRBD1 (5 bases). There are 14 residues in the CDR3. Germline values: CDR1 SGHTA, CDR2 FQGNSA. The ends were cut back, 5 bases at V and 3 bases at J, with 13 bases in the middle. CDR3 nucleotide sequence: TGTGCCAGCAGCGGCCGGGGCGTTGACACTGAAGCTTTCTTT. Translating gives CASSGRGVDTEAFF.

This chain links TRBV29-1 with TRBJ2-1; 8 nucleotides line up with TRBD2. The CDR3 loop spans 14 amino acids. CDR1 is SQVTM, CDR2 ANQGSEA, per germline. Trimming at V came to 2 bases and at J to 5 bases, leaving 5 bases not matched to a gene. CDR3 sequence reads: CSVELAGRNNEQFF. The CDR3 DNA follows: TGCAGCGTTGAATTAGCGGGAAGAAACAATGAGCAGTTCTTC.

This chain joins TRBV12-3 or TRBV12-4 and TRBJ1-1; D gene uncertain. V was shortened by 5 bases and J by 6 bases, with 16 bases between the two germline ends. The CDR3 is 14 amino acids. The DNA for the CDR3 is TGTGCCAGCAGTCCTTCTCAAGACGGCGCTGAAGCTTTCTTT. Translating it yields CASSPSQDGAEAFF.

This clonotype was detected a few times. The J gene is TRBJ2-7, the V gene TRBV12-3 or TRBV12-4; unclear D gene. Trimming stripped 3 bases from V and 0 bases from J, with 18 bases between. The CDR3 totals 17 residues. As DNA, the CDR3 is TGTGCCAGCAGTTTGACCCCGGGTAGGACCTACTCCTACGAGCAGTACTTC. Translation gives CASSLTPGRTYSYEQYF.

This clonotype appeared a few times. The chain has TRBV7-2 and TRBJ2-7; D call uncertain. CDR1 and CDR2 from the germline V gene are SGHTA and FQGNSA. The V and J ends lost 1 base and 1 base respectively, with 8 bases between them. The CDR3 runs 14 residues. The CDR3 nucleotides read TGTGCCAGCAGCTTAGAAGGGCCTTCCTACGAGCAGTACTTC. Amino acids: CASSLEGPSYEQYF.

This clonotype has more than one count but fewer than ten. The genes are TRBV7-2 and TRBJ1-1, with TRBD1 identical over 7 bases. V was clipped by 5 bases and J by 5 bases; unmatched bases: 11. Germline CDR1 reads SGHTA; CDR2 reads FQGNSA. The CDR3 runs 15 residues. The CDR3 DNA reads TGTGCCAGCAGCCCATGGCACAGGGGCGGAACTGAAGCTTTCTTT. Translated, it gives CASSPWHRGGTEAFF.

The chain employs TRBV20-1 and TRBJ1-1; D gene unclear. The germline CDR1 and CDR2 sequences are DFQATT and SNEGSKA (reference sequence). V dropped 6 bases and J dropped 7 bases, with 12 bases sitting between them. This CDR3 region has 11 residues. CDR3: CSAGLASEAFF. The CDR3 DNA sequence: TGCAGTGCAGGACTTGCCAGTGAAGCTTTCTTT.

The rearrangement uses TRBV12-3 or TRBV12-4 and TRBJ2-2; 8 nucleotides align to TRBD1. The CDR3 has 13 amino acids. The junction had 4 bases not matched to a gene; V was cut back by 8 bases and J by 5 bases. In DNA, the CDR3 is TGTGCCAGCCGGACAGGGAGGACCGGGGAGCTGTTTTTT. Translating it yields CASRTGRTGELFF.

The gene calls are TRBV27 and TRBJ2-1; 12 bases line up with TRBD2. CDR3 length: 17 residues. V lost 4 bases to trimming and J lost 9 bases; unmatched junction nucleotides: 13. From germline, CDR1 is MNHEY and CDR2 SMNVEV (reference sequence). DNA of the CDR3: TGTGCCAGCAGTTCCCTACCAAGACTAGCGGGAGAAGCTGAGCAGTTCTTC. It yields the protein CASSSLPRLAGEAEQFF.

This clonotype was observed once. This chain's CDR3 is CASSVQDRANEKLFF. The CDR3 DNA sequence: TGTGCCAGCAGCGTTCAGGATAGAGCTAATGAAAAACTGTTTTTT. The chain is built from TRBV9 and TRBJ1-4, with unresolved D. V dropped 2 bases and J dropped 3 bases, with 11 bases sitting between them. Germline V gene data show CDR1 as SGDLS and CDR2 as YYNGEE. The CDR3 extends over 15 amino acids. Combining the CDR3 with reference TRBV9 and TRBJ1-4 gives the whole variable domain DSGVTQTPKHLITATGQRVTLRCSPRSGDLSVYWYQQSLDQGLQFLIQYYNGEERAKGNILERFSAQQFPDLHSELNLSSLELGDSALYFCASSVQDRANEKLFFGSGTQLSVL.

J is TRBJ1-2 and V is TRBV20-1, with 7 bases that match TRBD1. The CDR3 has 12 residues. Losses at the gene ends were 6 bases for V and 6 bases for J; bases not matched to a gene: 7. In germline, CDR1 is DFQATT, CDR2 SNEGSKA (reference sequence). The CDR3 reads CSAADREHGYTF. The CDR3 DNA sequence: TGCAGTGCCGCAGACAGGGAGCATGGCTACACCTTC.

The CDR3 region has the DNA TGTGCCAGCAGCCGGTCCAGGGCCGGCAAAAACATTCAGTACTTC. Its translation is CASSRSRAGKNIQYF. V usage is TRBV28 and J usage is TRBJ2-4; TRBD1 is a possible D gene (5 bases). Trimming left V 6 bases short and J 3 bases short, with 15 bases between. This CDR3 spans 15 amino acids. CDR1 and CDR2 from the germline V gene are MDHEN and SYDVKM. Full variable domain (outside the CDR3, taken from reference TRBV28 and TRBJ2-4): DVKVTQSSRYLVKRTGEKVFLECVQDMDHENMFWYRQDPGLGLRLIYFSYDVKMKEKGDIPEGYSVSREKKERFSLILESASTNQTSMYLCASSRSRAGKNIQYFGAGTRLSVL.

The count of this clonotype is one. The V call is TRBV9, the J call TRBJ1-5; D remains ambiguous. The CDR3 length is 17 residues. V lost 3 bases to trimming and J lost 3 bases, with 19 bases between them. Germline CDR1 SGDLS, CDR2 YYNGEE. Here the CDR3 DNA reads TGTGCCAGCAGCGGCGGACCGAAAGAAGGTCTCAATCAGCCCCAGCATTTT. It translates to CASSGGPKEGLNQPQHF.

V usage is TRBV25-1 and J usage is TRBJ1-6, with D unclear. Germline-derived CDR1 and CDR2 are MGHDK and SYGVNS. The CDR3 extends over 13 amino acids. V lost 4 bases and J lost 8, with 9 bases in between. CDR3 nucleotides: TGTGCCAGCAGTGGTGGGCGGCATTCACCCCTCCACTTT. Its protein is CASSGGRHSPLHF.

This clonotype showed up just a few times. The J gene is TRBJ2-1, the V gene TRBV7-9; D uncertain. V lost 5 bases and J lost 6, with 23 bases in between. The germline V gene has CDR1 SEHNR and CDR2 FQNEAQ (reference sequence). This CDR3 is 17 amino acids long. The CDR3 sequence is CASSTAPSERPSNEQFF. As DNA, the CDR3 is TGTGCCAGCAGCACAGCCCCCTCGGAGAGACCCTCCAATGAGCAGTTCTTC.